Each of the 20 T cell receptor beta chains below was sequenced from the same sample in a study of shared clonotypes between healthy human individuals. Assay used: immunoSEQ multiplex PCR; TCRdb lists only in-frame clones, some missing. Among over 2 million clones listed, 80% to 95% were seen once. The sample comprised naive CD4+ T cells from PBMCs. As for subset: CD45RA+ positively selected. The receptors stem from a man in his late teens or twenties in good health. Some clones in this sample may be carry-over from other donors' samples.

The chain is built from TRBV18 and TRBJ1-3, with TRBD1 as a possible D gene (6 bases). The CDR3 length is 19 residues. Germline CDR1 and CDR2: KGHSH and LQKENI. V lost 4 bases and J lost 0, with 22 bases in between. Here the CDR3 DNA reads TGTGCCAGCTCACGGACTTCAGATGGGGGCGAGTACTCTGGAAACACCATATATTTT. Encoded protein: CASSRTSDGGEYSGNTIYF.

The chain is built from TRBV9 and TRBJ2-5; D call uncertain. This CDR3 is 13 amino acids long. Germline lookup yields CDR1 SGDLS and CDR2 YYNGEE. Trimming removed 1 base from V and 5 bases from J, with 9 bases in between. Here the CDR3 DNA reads TGTGCCAGCAGCGTAAGGAACACTGAGACCCAGTACTTC. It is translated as CASSVRNTETQYF.

CDR3 loop: CASSQTGAYGTEAFF. The DNA of the CDR3 is TGCGCCAGCAGCCAAACCGGGGCCTACGGAACTGAAGCTTTCTTT. V is TRBV4-1 and J is TRBJ1-1, with a weak D call TRBD1 (5 bases). V gave up 2 bases and J gave up 5 bases, with 15 bases separating them. CDR1 is MGHRA and CDR2 is YSYEKL in the germline V gene. The length of the CDR3 is 15 residues.

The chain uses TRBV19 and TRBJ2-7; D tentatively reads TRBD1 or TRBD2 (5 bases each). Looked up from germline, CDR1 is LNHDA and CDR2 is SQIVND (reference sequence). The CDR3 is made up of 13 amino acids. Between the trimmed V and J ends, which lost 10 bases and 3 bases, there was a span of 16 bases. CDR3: CATSEGFRYEQYF. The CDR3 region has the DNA TGTGCCACTTCAGAGGGGTTCCGCTACGAGCAGTACTTC.

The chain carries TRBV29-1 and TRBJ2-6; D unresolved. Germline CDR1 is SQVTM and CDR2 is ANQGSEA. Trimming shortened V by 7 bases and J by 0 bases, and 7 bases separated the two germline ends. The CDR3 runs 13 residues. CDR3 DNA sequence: TGCAGCGCTGACCTCTCTGGGGCCAACGTCCTGACTTTC. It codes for CSADLSGANVLTF.

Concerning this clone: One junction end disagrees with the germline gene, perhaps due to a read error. The CDR3 loop reads CASSLGGWTEAFF. CDR3 nucleotides: TGTGCCAGCAGTTTAGGAGGTTGGACTGAAGCTTTCTTT. The chain couples TRBV7-2 to TRBJ1-1; D gene ambiguous. The CDR3 sequence is 13 residues long. Germline CDR1 and CDR2: SGHTA and FQGNSA.

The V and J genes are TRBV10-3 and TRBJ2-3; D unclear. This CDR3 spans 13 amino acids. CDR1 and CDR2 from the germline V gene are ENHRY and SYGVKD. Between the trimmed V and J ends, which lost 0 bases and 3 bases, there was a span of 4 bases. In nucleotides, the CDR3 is TGTGCCATCAGTGAGTCGGAAACAGATACGCAGTATTTT. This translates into CAISESETDTQYF.

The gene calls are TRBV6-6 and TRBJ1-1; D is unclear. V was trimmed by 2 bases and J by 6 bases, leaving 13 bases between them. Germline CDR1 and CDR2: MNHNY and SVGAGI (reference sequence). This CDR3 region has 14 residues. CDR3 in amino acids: CASSYRAAGAEAFF. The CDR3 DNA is TGTGCCAGCAGTTACCGGGCCGCCGGGGCTGAAGCTTTCTTT.

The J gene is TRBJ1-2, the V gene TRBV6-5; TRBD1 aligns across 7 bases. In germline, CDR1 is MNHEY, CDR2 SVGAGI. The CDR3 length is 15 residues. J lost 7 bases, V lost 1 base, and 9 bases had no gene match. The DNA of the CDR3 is TGTGCCAGCAGTTACTTCCCCGCAGGGGGAGGTGGCTACACCTTC. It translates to CASSYFPAGGGGYTF.

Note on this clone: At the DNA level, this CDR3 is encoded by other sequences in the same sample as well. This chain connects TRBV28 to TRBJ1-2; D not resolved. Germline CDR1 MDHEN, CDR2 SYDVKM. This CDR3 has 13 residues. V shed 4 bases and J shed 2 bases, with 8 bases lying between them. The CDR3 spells CASSSPINYGYTF. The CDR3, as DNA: TGTGCCAGCAGTTCCCCTATAAACTATGGCTACACCTTC.

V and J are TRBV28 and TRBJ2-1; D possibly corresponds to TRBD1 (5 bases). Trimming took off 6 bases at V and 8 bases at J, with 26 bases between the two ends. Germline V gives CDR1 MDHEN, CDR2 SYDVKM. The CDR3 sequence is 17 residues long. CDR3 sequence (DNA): TGTGCCAGCAGCACCAACAGGAAGATTCGTTTTTTGGATGAGCAGTTCTTC. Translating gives CASSTNRKIRFLDEQFF.

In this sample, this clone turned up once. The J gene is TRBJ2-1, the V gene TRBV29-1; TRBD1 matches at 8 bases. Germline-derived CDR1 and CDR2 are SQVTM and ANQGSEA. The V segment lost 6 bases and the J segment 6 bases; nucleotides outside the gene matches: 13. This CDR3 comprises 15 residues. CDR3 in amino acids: CSVIPGQAGGNEQFF. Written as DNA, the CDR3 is TGCAGCGTCATTCCGGGACAGGCGGGCGGCAATGAGCAGTTCTTC.

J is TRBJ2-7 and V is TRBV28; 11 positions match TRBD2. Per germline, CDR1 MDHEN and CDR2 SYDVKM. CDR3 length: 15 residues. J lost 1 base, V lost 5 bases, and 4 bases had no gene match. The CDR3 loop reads CASSVLAGGSYEQYF. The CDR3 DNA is TGTGCCAGCAGTGTTCTAGCGGGAGGATCCTACGAGCAGTACTTC.

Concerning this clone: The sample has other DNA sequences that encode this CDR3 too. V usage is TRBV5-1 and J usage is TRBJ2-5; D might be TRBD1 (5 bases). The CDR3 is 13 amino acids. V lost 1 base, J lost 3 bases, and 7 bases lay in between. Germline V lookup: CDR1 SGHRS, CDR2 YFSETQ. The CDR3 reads CASSLRREETQYF. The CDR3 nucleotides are TGCGCCAGCAGCTTGCGCAGGGAAGAGACCCAGTACTTC.

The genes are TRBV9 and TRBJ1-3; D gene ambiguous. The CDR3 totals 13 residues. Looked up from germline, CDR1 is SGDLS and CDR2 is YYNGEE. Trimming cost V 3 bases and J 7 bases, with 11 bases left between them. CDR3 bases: TGTGCCAGCAGCGCCGACAACGGGAACACCATATATTTT. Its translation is CASSADNGNTIYF.

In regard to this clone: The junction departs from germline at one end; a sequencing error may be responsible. CDR3 loop: CASRTQYTEQFF. As DNA, the CDR3 is TGTGCCAGCAGAACACAGTACACTGAGCAGTTCTTC. The chain employs TRBV28 and TRBJ2-1; no clear D gene. CDR1 MDHEN and CDR2 SYDVKM come from the germline V gene. CDR3 length: 12 amino acids.

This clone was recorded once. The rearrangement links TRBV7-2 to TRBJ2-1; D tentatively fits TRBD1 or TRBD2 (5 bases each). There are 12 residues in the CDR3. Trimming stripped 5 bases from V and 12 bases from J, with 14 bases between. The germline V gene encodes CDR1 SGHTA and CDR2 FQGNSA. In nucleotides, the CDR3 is TGTGCCAGCAGCACTCGGGACCAAACGCAGTTCTTC. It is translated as CASSTRDQTQFF.

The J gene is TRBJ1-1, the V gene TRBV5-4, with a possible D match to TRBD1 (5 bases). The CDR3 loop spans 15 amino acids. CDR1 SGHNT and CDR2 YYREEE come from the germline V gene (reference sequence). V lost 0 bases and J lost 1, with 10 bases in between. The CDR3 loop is CASSLAGLTNTEAFF. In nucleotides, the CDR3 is TGTGCCAGCAGCTTGGCGGGACTGACGAACACTGAAGCTTTCTTT.

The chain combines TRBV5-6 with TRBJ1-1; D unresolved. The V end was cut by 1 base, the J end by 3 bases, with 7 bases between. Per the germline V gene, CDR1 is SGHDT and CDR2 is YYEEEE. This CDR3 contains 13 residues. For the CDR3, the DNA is TGTGCCAGCAGCTTGTGGGGTTACACTGAAGCTTTCTTT. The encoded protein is CASSLWGYTEAFF.

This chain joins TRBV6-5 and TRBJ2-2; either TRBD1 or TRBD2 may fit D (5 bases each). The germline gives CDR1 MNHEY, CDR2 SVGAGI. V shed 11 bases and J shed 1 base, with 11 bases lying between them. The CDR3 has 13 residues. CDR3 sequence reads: CACRDENTGELFF. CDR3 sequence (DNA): TGTGCCTGCCGGGACGAGAACACCGGGGAGCTGTTTTTT.